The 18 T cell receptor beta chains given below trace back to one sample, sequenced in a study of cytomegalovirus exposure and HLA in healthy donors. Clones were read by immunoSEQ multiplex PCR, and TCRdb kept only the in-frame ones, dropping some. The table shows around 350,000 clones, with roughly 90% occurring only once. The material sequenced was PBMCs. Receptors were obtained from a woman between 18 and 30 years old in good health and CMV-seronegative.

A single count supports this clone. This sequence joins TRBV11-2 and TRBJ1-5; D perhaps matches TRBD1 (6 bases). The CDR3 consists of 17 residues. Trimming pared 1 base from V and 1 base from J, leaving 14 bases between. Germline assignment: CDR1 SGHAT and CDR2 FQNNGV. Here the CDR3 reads CASSLGRGARSNQPQHF. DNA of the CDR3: TGTGCCAGCAGCTTAGGTCGGGGGGCAAGGAGCAATCAGCCCCAGCATTTT. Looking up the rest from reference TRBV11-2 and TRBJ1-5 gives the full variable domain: EAGVAQSPRYKIIEKRQSVAFWCNPISGHATLYWYQQILGQGPKLLIQFQNNGVVDDSQLPKDRFSAERLKGVDSTLKIQPAKLEDSAVYLCASSLGRGARSNQPQHFGDGTRLSIL.

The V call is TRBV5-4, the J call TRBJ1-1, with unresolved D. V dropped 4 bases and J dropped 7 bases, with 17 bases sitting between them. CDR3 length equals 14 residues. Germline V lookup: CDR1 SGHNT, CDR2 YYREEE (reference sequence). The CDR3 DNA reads TGTGCCAGCAGCCCCGGGAGTCCCGACTTTGAAGCTTTCTTT. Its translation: CASSPGSPDFEAFF. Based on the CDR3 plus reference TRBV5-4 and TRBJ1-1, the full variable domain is ETGVTQSPTHLIKTRGQQVTLRCSSQSGHNTVSWYQQALGQGPQFIFQYYREEENGRGNFPPRFSGLQFPNYSSELNVNALELDDSALYLCASSPGSPDFEAFFGQGTRLTVV.

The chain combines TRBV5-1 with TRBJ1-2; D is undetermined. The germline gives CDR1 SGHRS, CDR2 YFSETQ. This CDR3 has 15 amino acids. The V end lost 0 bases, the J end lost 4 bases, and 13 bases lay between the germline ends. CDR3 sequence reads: CASSLGQASGYGYTF. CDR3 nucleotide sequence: TGCGCCAGCAGCTTGGGACAAGCCTCAGGCTATGGCTACACCTTC.

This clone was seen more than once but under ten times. CDR3 loop: CASSFIGTGANYGYTF. DNA for the CDR3: TGTGCCAGCAGCTTCATCGGGACAGGGGCCAACTATGGCTACACCTTC. The chain joins TRBV7-9 to TRBJ1-2, with 10 bases aligning to TRBD1. J lost 2 bases, V lost 3 bases, and 6 bases had no gene match. Germline V gene data show CDR1 as SEHNR and CDR2 as FQNEAQ (reference sequence). The CDR3 is 16 residues long.

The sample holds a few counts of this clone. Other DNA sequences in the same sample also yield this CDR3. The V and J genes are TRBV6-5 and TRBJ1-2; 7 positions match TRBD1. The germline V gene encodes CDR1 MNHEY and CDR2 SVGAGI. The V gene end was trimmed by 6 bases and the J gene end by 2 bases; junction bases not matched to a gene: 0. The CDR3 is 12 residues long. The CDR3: CASRTGNYGYTF. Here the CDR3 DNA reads TGTGCCAGCAGGACAGGGAACTATGGCTACACCTTC.

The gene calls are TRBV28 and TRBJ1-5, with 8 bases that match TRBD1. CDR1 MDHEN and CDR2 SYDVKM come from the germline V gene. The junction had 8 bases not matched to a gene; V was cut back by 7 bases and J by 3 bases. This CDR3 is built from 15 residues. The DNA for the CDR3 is TGTGCCAGCAACGAGGACAGGGAGGACAATCAGCCCCAGCATTTT. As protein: CASNEDREDNQPQHF.

The CDR3 DNA follows: TGTGCCAGCAGTTTATTTCTTTTGCGCGAGCAGTACTTC. It translates to CASSLFLLREQYF. The J gene is TRBJ2-7, the V gene TRBV27; D call uncertain. CDR3 length: 13 residues. Germline V gene lookup returns CDR1 MNHEY and CDR2 SMNVEV (reference sequence). Trimming stripped 1 base from V and 6 bases from J, with 10 bases between.

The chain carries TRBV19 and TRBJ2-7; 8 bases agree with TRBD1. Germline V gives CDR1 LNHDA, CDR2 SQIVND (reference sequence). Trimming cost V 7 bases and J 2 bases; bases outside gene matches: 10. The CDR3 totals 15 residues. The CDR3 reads CASTSGTGKTYEQYF. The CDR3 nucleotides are TGTGCCAGTACCTCCGGGACAGGCAAGACCTACGAGCAGTACTTC.

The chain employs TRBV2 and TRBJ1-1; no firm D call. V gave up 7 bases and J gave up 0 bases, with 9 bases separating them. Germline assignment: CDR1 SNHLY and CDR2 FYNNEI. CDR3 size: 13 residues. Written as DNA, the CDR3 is TGTGCCAGCAAACTGACTCTGAACACTGAAGCTTTCTTT. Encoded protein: CASKLTLNTEAFF.

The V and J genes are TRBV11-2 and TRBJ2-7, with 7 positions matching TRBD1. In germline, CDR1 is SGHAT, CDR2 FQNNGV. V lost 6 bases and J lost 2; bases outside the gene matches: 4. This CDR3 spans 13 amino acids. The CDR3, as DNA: TGTGCCAGCAGAAGGGGGCCCGCCTACGAGCAGTACTTC. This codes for CASRRGPAYEQYF.

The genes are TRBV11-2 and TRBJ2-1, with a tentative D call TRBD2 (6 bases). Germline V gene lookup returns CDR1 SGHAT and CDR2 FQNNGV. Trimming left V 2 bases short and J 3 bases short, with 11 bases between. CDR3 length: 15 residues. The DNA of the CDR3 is TGTGCCAGCAGCTTAAGTCTAGCGAGCTACAATGAGCAGTTCTTC. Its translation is CASSLSLASYNEQFF.

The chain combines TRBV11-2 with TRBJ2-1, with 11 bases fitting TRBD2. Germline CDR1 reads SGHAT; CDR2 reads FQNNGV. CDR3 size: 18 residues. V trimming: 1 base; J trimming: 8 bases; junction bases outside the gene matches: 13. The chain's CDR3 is CASSLGGLLAGDEYEQFF. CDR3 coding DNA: TGTGCCAGCAGCTTAGGCGGGCTACTAGCGGGGGACGAATATGAGCAGTTCTTC.

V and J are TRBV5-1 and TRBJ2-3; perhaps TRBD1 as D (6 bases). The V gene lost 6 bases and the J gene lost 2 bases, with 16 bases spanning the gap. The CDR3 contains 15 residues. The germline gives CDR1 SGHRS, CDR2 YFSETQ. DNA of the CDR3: TGCGCCAGCAAGGGGGATCCGGGACCCACAGATACGCAGTATTTT. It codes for CASKGDPGPTDTQYF.

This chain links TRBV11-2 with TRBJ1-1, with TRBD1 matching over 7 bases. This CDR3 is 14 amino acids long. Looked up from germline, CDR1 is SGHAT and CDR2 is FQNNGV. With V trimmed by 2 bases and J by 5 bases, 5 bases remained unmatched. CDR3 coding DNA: TGTGCCAGCAGCTTAACGAGGGGGCCGACTGAAGCTTTCTTT. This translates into CASSLTRGPTEAFF. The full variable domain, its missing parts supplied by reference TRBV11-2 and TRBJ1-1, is EAGVAQSPRYKIIEKRQSVAFWCNPISGHATLYWYQQILGQGPKLLIQFQNNGVVDDSQLPKDRFSAERLKGVDSTLKIQPAKLEDSAVYLCASSLTRGPTEAFFGQGTRLTVV.

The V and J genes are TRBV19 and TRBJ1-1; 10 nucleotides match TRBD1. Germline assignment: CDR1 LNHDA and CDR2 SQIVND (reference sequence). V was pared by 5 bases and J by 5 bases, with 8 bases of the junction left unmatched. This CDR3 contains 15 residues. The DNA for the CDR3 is TGTGCCAGTAGTCCGCCGGGACAGGGGTGGACTGAAGCTTTCTTT. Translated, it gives CASSPPGQGWTEAFF. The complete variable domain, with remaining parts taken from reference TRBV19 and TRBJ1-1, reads DGGITQSPKYLFRKEGQNVTLSCEQNLNHDAMYWYRQDPGQGLRLIYYSQIVNDFQKGDIAEGYSVSREKKESFPLTVTSAQKNPTAFYLCASSPPGQGWTEAFFGQGTRLTVV.

The CDR3 sequence: CASSEGTGRHEQFF. The CDR3 DNA reads as TGTGCCAGCAGTGAAGGGACAGGGCGTCATGAGCAGTTCTTC. V and J are TRBV2 and TRBJ2-1; 8 nucleotides agree with TRBD1. V shed 1 base and J 8 bases; nucleotides not matched to a gene: 4. CDR3 length: 14 amino acids. The germline CDR1 and CDR2 sequences are SNHLY and FYNNEI.

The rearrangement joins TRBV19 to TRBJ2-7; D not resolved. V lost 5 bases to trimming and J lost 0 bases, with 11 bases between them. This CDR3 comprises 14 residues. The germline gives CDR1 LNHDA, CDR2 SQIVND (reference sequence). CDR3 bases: TGTGCCAGTAGTTCGCAGACAACCTCCTACGAGCAGTACTTC. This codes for CASSSQTTSYEQYF. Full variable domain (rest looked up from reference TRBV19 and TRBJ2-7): DGGITQSPKYLFRKEGQNVTLSCEQNLNHDAMYWYRQDPGQGLRLIYYSQIVNDFQKGDIAEGYSVSREKKESFPLTVTSAQKNPTAFYLCASSSQTTSYEQYFGPGTRLTVT.

This chain's CDR3 is CASSPGLLGTTSNYGYTF. Written as DNA, the CDR3 is TGTGCCAGCTCGCCGGGTCTACTTGGGACAACGTCTAACTATGGCTACACCTTC. The J gene is TRBJ1-2, the V gene TRBV18; a possible D gene is TRBD1 (6 bases). The CDR3 is 18 residues long. Germline assignment: CDR1 KGHSH and CDR2 LQKENI. Trimming took 6 bases from V and 0 from J, leaving 23 bases between them.